Listed below are T cell receptor beta chains from one sample, sequenced in a study of OX40 agonist ivuxolimab in advanced cancers. The assay was immunoSEQ multiplex PCR, and TCRdb's table has in-frame clones only and misses some. Of approximately 60,000 clones listed, 84% are singletons. The sequencing used CD4+ or CD8+ T cells sorted from blood, collected in a trial of the OX40 agonist ivuxolimab. Source of these receptors: an adult with an advanced solid tumor such as melanoma, head and neck, liver or kidney cancer. The CDR3 runs from the conserved cysteine through the conserved F or W. A D gene is named only where the DNA matches it firmly. A row's size may be missing; if present it is once, few, many or a size class.

D gene	clone size	V gene	J gene	CDR3 DNA	CDR3 protein
-	-	TRBV7-2	TRBJ2-5	TGTGCCAGCAGCATCCAAGAGACCCAGTACTTC	CASSIQETQYF
TRBD2	-	TRBV4-1	TRBJ2-1	TGCGCCAGCAGCCAAGTGGGCGCCGGGACTAGCTCCCATGAGCAGTTCTTC	CASSQVGAGTSSHEQFF
-	-	TRBV10-1	TRBJ1-4	TGCGCCAGCAGCTCCGGACGGGTGGAGAAACTGTTTTTT	CASSSGRVEKLFF
TRBD2	-	TRBV6-1	TRBJ2-3	TGTGCCAGCACCGCGACTAGCGGGATCCCAGATACGCAGTATTTT	CASTATSGIPDTQYF
TRBD2	few	TRBV6-5	TRBJ2-4	TGTGCCAGCAGATCGGGGACTAGCGGGATTGTTCAGTACTTC	CASRSGTSGIVQYF
TRBD1	-	TRBV29-1	TRBJ1-5	TGCAGCGTTCAGACCACCGGGACAGGGGGCGAACAGCCCCAGCATTTT	CSVQTTGTGGEQPQHF
-	-	TRBV2	TRBJ1-2	TGTGCCAGCAAAGAAGGGGGGTCCGGTGGCTACACCTTC	CASKEGGSGGYTF
TRBD2	-	TRBV9	TRBJ2-1	TGTGCCAGCAGCGTCAGACTAGCCGGGGGGGATAGTGAGCAGTTCTTC	CASSVRLAGGDSEQFF
-	-	TRBV6-6	TRBJ1-4	TGTGCCAGCAGTTCCGGACTGTCTAATGAAAAACTGTTTTTT	CASSSGLSNEKLFF
TRBD1	-	TRBV7-9	TRBJ1-5	TGTGCCAGCAGCTTTACGACAGGGGGCCAGCATTTT	CASSFTTGGQHF
TRBD2	-	TRBV6-6	TRBJ2-7	TGTGCCAGCAGTATCGGGAGGGCCTGGGAGCAGTACTTC	CASSIGRAWEQYF
-	-	TRBV2	TRBJ2-4	TGTGCCAGCATGGGCGGCGCCAAAAACATTCAGTACTTC	CASMGGAKNIQYF
-	-	TRBV5-1	TRBJ2-5	TGCGCCAGCAGCTTGGCCCCCCACGGGGCAGAGACCCAGTACTTC	CASSLAPHGAETQYF
-	-	TRBV5-4	TRBJ2-1	TGTGCCAGCAACCCTAAAGGCGTCGCCGAAGCCCTAATCTTC	CASNPKGVAEALIF
-	-	TRBV7-8	TRBJ1-4	TGTGCCAGCAGCTTAGTGCTAGAGGAAAAACTGTTTTTT	CASSLVLEEKLFF
-	-	TRBV4-1	TRBJ1-1	TGCGCCAGCAGCCAAGAGAGGGGGGGCGGTGGATACACTGAAGCTTTCTTT	CASSQERGGGGYTEAFF
-	few	TRBV25-1	TRBJ1-6	TGTGCCAGCAGTGAAAGAGCTAATTCACCCCTCCACTTT	CASSERANSPLHF
TRBD1	few	TRBV5-5	TRBJ1-5	TGTGCCAGCAGCTCGACAGGGGTAAGATCTTCGGACAATCAGCCCCAGCATTTT	CASSSTGVRSSDNQPQHF
TRBD1	once	TRBV7-2	TRBJ2-2	TGTGCCAGCAGCACCTACAGGGGAATGCCCGGGGAGCTGTTTTTT	CASSTYRGMPGELFF
-	-	TRBV11-2	TRBJ2-7	TGTGCCAGCAGCTTGGGACACTCGTCCTACGAGCAGTACTTC	CASSLGHSSYEQYF
-	-	TRBV4-1	TRBJ1-2	TGCGCCAGCAGCCAAGATGAGGCAGGGAAGTATGGCTACACCTTC	CASSQDEAGKYGYTF
-	-	TRBV9	TRBJ2-3	TGTGCCAGCGGAGGAGATACGCAGTATTTT	CASGGDTQYF
-	-	TRBV6-5	TRBJ2-7	TGTGCCAGCAGACCCCTCACAGGGAGAGGCTACGAGCAGTACTTC	CASRPLTGRGYEQYF
-	-	TRBV5-4	TRBJ2-1	TGTGCCAGCAGCTTAAGAGGGATTGATGAGCAGTTCTTC	CASSLRGIDEQFF
-	-	TRBV7-9	TRBJ1-1	TGTGCCAGCATCCGAAGGGGGATGGGCACTGAAGCTTTCTTT	CASIRRGMGTEAFF
-	-	TRBV19	TRBJ1-5	TGTGCCAGTAGTATTACGGCAGGCTTTCAGCCCCAGCATTTT	CASSITAGFQPQHF
-	-	TRBV14	TRBJ1-3	TGTGCCAGCAGCCCCGATTTCCTCACCATATATTTT	CASSPDFLTIYF
TRBD2	-	TRBV5-1	TRBJ2-3	TGCGCCAGCAGCTATACTAGCGGGATGGTAGATACGCAGTATTTT	CASSYTSGMVDTQYF
TRBD2	-	TRBV4-1	TRBJ2-6	TGCGCCAGCAGCCAACGACTAGCGGGGGGGAGCTCTGGGGCCAACGTCCTGACTTTC	CASSQRLAGGSSGANVLTF
-	-	TRBV4-1	TRBJ2-1	TGCGCCAGCAGCCAAGAAAGAGCGGAACACTACAATGAGCAGTTCTTC	CASSQERAEHYNEQFF
-	-	TRBV5-1	TRBJ1-1	TGCGCCAGCAGCTTGGACGGAGAGAACACTGAAGCTTTCTTT	CASSLDGENTEAFF
TRBD1	-	TRBV6-1	TRBJ1-2	TGTGCCAGCAGTGAAGGGACAGGAAACTATGGCTACACCTTC	CASSEGTGNYGYTF
-	-	TRBV5-1	TRBJ2-2	TGCGCCAGCAGCTTGGTTACCGGGGTAGGGGAGCTGTTTTTT	CASSLVTGVGELFF
TRBD2	-	TRBV2	TRBJ2-1	TGTGCCAGCGTCGGACTAGAATTCGGAACCAATGAGCAGTTCTTC	CASVGLEFGTNEQFF
TRBD2	-	TRBV6-4	TRBJ2-3	TGTGCCAGCAGTGACTCGGCGGGGGGCCCAGATACGCAGTATTTT	CASSDSAGGPDTQYF
-	-	TRBV9	TRBJ1-5	TGTGCCAGCAGCGTAGGAGGCTGGATGAATCAGCCCCAGCATTTT	CASSVGGWMNQPQHF
-	-	TRBV5-6	TRBJ1-1	TGTGCCAGCAGCTTGGCCGGTTTTCCTTACACTGAAGCTTTCTTT	CASSLAGFPYTEAFF
-	-	TRBV6-5	TRBJ1-1	TGTGCCAGCAGCCGTACAGGGTCCACTGAAGCTTTCTTT	CASSRTGSTEAFF
-	-	TRBV19	TRBJ2-7	TGTGCCAGTAGTATAATTCCTGACACCTACGAGCAGTACTTC	CASSIIPDTYEQYF
-	-	TRBV18	TRBJ2-7	TGTGCCAGCTCACCCGGACAGATCTCCTACGAGCAGTACTTC	CASSPGQISYEQYF
-	-	TRBV15	TRBJ2-6	TGTGCCACACAACTCTCTGGGGCCAACGTCCTGACTTTC	CATQLSGANVLTF
-	-	TRBV20-1	TRBJ2-7	TGCAGTGCTAGATGGGTAGGCGAGCAGTACTTC	CSARWVGEQYF